The rows below give T cell receptor beta chains drawn from one sample of a study of blood T cell repertoires in COVID-19. Method: immunoSEQ multiplex PCR; TCRdb's copy keeps in-frame clones and lacks some. The sample holds about 480,000 clones, roughly 90% seen once. Input material: PBMCs or T cells enriched from blood (not recorded which). The receptor set was obtained from a woman in her forties who had recovered from COVID-19. Each CDR3 is given with its conserved first and last residue. The order of the fields is D gene, V gene, clone size, J gene, CDR3 protein, CDR3 DNA. A D gene is named only where the DNA matches it firmly. Clone size, where shown, is once, few, many, or a class for clones that have expanded.

>NA|TRBV10-1|NA|TRBJ2-2
CASSPILSTGELFF
TGCGCCAGCAGCCCAATTTTGAGCACCGGGGAGCTGTTTTTT
>TRBD1|TRBV27|NA|TRBJ1-4
CASSGTGGTNEKLFF
TGTGCCAGCAGTGGGACAGGGGGTACTAATGAAAAACTGTTTTTT
>NA|TRBV9|NA|TRBJ1-5
CASSASDSNQPQHF
TGTGCCAGCAGCGCAAGCGATAGCAATCAGCCCCAGCATTTT
>TRBD2|TRBV2|once|TRBJ2-1
CASTQSREDLYNEQFF
TGTGCCAGCACCCAATCGCGGGAGGATTTATACAATGAGCAGTTCTTC
>NA|TRBV29-1|NA|TRBJ1-1
CSVGEGSTEAFF
TGCAGCGTGGGGGAGGGGAGCACTGAAGCTTTCTTT
>NA|TRBV6-6|NA|TRBJ2-7
CASRPDSTTKQYF
TGTGCCAGCAGGCCAGACAGCACTACGAAGCAGTACTTC
>NA|TRBV19|NA|TRBJ2-1
CASSLSSATEQFF
TGTGCCAGTAGTTTATCTAGCGCCACGGAGCAGTTCTTC
>TRBD1|TRBV6-5|NA|TRBJ2-2
CASNFGTGAGELFF
TGTGCCTCGAACTTCGGGACAGGGGCCGGGGAGCTGTTTTTT
>NA|TRBV4-1|NA|TRBJ1-3
CASSQEGTTGNTIYF
TGCGCCAGCAGCCAAGAAGGGACAACTGGAAACACCATATATTTT
>TRBD2|TRBV7-9|few|TRBJ2-1
CASSSTSGSSEQFF
TGTGCCAGCAGCTCGACTAGCGGGAGTTCTGAGCAGTTCTTC
>NA|TRBV2|NA|TRBJ2-1
CASRSLPTRGNEQFF
TGTGCCAGCAGGTCCCTCCCCACTCGAGGCAATGAGCAGTTCTTC
>NA|TRBV27|once|TRBJ1-4
CASRPEPGLNEKLFF
TGTGCCAGCAGGCCTGAACCGGGACTTAATGAAAAACTGTTTTTT
>TRBD1|TRBV24-1|NA|TRBJ2-7
CATSGDRGEDYEQYF
TGTGCCACCTCCGGCGACAGGGGGGAAGACTACGAGCAGTACTTC
>NA|TRBV30|NA|TRBJ1-6
CAWSVAVGQPLHF
TGTGCCTGGAGTGTGGCAGTAGGACAGCCCCTCCACTTT
>TRBD1|TRBV13|few|TRBJ1-1
CASSFGDRGRTEAFF
TGTGCCAGCAGCTTTGGTGACAGGGGGCGGACTGAAGCTTTCTTT
>NA|TRBV19|NA|TRBJ1-1
CASSMVAGVVEAFF
TGTGCCAGTAGTATGGTGGCAGGGGTAGTAGAAGCTTTCTTT
>TRBD1|TRBV30|NA|TRBJ1-2
CAWSAGTADGYTF
TGTGCCTGGAGTGCCGGGACAGCAGATGGCTACACCTTC
>TRBD1|TRBV4-3|NA|TRBJ2-2
CASSQDRGDRVSGELFF
TGCGCCAGCAGCCAAGATCGAGGGGACAGGGTGTCCGGGGAGCTGTTTTTT